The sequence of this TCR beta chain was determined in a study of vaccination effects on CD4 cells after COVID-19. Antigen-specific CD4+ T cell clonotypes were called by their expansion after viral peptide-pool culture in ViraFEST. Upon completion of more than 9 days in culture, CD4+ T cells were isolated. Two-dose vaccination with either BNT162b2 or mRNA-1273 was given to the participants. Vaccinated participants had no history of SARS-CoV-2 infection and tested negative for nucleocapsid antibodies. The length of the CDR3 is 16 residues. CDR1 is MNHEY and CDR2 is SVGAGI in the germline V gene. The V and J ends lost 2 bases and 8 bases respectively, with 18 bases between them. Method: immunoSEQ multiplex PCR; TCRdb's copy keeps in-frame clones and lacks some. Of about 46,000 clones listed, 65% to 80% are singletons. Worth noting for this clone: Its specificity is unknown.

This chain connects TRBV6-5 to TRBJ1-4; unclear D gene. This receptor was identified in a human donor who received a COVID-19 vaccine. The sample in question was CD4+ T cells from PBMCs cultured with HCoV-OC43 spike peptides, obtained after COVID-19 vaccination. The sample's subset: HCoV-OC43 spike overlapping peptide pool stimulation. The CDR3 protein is CASSYSLDPPREKLFF. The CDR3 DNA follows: TGTGCCAGCAGTTACAGTCTCGACCCGCCGAGGGAAAAACTGTTTTTT.